This T cell receptor (beta chain) was captured by sequencing in a study of control samples from healthy donors and cancer patients. Germline CDR1 is SGHTS and CDR2 is YDEGEE. This CDR3 has 14 residues. Deletions cut 0 bases from V and 1 base from J, with 7 bases between. Only in-frame clones appear in the TCRdb table, and some are missing; sequencing was by immunoSEQ multiplex PCR. The sample has about 70,000 clones, approximately 87% seen once. This sequence was found in a man aged 50 to 60 in good health. The V gene is TRBV5-8, the J gene TRBJ2-5; the D gene is possibly TRBD2 (6 bases). Input material: blood. The DNA of the CDR3 is TGTGCCAGCAGCTTGGGGGGGGTCCAAGAGACCCAGTACTTC. Translating it yields CASSLGGVQETQYF.